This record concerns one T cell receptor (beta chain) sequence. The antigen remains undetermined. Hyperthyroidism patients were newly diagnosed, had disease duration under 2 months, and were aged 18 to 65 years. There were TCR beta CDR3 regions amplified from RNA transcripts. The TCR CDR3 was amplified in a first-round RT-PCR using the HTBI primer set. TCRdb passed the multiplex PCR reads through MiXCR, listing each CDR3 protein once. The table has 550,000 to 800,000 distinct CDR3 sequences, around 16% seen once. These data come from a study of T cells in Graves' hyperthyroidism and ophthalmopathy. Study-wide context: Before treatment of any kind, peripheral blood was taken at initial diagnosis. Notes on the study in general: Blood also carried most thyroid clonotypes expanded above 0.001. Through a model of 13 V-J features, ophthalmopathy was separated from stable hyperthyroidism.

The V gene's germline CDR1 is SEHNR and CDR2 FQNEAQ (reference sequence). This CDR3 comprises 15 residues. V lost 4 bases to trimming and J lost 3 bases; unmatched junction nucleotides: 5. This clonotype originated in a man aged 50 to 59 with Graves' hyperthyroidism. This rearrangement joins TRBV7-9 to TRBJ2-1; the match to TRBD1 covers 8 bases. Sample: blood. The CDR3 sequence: CASSSGTGLYNEQFF. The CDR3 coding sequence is TGTGCCAGCAGCTCCGGGACAGGTCTCTACAATGAGCAGTTCTTC.